What follows are 25 T cell receptor beta chains derived from one specimen sequenced in a study of blood T cell repertoires in COVID-19. Sequenced by immunoSEQ multiplex PCR; TCRdb stores in-frame clones only, minus some. The table records under 300,000 clones, roughly 85% of them present only once. Sequencing was performed on peripheral blood. These receptors were taken from a woman aged 25 to 39 with active or convalescent COVID-19.

This chain links TRBV7-2 with TRBJ2-5, with 8 bases that match TRBD2. The germline V gene has CDR1 SGHTA and CDR2 FQGNSA. The CDR3 sequence is 15 residues long. The V segment lost 1 base and the J segment 5 bases; nucleotides outside the gene matches: 6. Here the CDR3 reads CASSLDGGGLETQYF. DNA for the CDR3: TGTGCCAGCAGCTTAGACGGGGGGGGTTTGGAGACCCAGTACTTC.

The V and J genes are TRBV12-3 or TRBV12-4 and TRBJ2-3; no clear D gene. The V end lost 3 bases, the J end lost 2 bases, and 3 bases lay between the germline ends. CDR3 length equals 12 residues. The chain's CDR3 is CASSFNTDTQYF. In nucleotides, the CDR3 is TGTGCCAGCAGTTTCAACACAGATACGCAGTATTTT.

V usage is TRBV19 and J usage is TRBJ1-1, with 8 positions matching TRBD1. V gave up 5 bases and J gave up 0 bases; unmatched junction bases: 5. Germline V gene data show CDR1 as LNHDA and CDR2 as SQIVND (reference sequence). The CDR3 runs 15 residues. The chain's CDR3 is CASSARGRLNTEAFF. The CDR3 coding sequence is TGTGCCAGTAGTGCCAGGGGGCGTTTGAACACTGAAGCTTTCTTT.

The chain joins TRBV7-3 to TRBJ2-1; D call uncertain. V was cut by 4 bases and J by 0 bases, with 10 bases left in between. The CDR3 has 15 residues. Germline values: CDR1 SGHTA, CDR2 FQGTGA. The CDR3 nucleotides read TGTGCCAGCAGCTATCGAACCAGCTCCTACAATGAGCAGTTCTTC. It codes for CASSYRTSSYNEQFF.

The rearrangement links TRBV28 to TRBJ1-2, with 8 bases identical to TRBD1. V was clipped by 6 bases and J by 4 bases; unmatched bases: 7. This CDR3 spans 14 amino acids. Germline V gene sequence: CDR1 MDHEN, CDR2 SYDVKM. In DNA, the CDR3 is TGTGCCAGCAGGCCAAGTGGGACAGGCTATGGCTACACCTTC. Translated, it gives CASRPSGTGYGYTF.

This clone was seen a handful of times. J is TRBJ2-1 and V is TRBV7-3, with 9 bases matching TRBD2. The CDR3 loop spans 13 amino acids. Germline V gives CDR1 SGHTA, CDR2 FQGTGA. J gave up 6 bases and V 5 bases, and 2 bases lay outside the gene matches. The CDR3 here is CASSRGLANEQFF. CDR3 in DNA: TGTGCCAGCAGCCGGGGACTAGCCAATGAGCAGTTCTTC.

V is TRBV9 and J is TRBJ2-7, with TRBD1 matching over 7 bases. The germline V gene encodes CDR1 SGDLS and CDR2 YYNGEE. Germline trimming cut 0 bases from V and 3 bases from J; bases unmatched to any gene: 6. The CDR3 spans 15 residues. The CDR3 loop reads CASSVGRGPLYEQYF. Written as DNA, the CDR3 is TGTGCCAGCAGCGTAGGTAGGGGGCCTCTCTACGAGCAGTACTTC.

This clone was seen a few times. The gene calls are TRBV9 and TRBJ1-3, with 10 bases aligning to TRBD1. From germline, CDR1 is SGDLS and CDR2 YYNGEE. V lost 1 base to trimming and J lost 0 bases; unmatched junction nucleotides: 10. There are 19 residues in the CDR3. The CDR3: CASSVKGQGSSNSGNTIYF. The CDR3 DNA reads TGTGCCAGCAGCGTAAAGGGACAGGGGTCCTCGAACTCTGGAAACACCATATATTTT.

The V call is TRBV6-5, the J call TRBJ1-6; the D is unclear. The CDR3 extends over 14 amino acids. The V gene lost 5 bases and the J gene lost 7 bases, with 12 bases spanning the gap. CDR1 is MNHEY and CDR2 is SVGAGI in the germline V gene. CDR3 protein: CASSPRSGNSPLHF. CDR3 DNA: TGTGCCAGCAGTCCCAGGTCAGGCAATTCACCCCTCCACTTT.

The chain couples TRBV29-1 to TRBJ2-5, with TRBD2 identical over 7 bases. The V gene end was trimmed by 4 bases and the J gene end by 4 bases; junction bases not matched to a gene: 15. Germline V gives CDR1 SQVTM, CDR2 ANQGSEA. CDR3 size: 16 residues. CDR3 residues: CSVALPAGKLSETQYF. The CDR3 bases are TGCAGCGTTGCCCTACCAGCGGGGAAGTTATCAGAGACCCAGTACTTC.

The V and J genes are TRBV29-1 and TRBJ1-1, with unresolved D. The CDR3 extends over 12 amino acids. The ends were cut back, 5 bases at V and 0 bases at J, with 7 bases in the middle. The V gene's germline CDR1 is SQVTM and CDR2 ANQGSEA. CDR3: CSVQQLNTEAFF. The CDR3, as DNA: TGCAGCGTTCAACAGTTGAACACTGAAGCTTTCTTT.

The rearrangement links TRBV5-4 to TRBJ1-6; a weak D match, TRBD1 (5 bases). Between the trimmed V and J ends, which lost 3 bases and 9 bases, there was a span of 19 bases. The CDR3 has 16 amino acids. Germline V gives CDR1 SGHNT, CDR2 YYREEE (reference sequence). CDR3 in amino acids: CASSWGGGALTSPLHF. For the CDR3, the DNA is TGTGCCAGCAGCTGGGGAGGCGGGGCCCTCACTTCACCCCTCCACTTT.

The chain recombines TRBV30 with TRBJ1-4; TRBD1 aligns across 9 bases. V was pared by 5 bases and J by 8 bases, with 9 bases of the junction left unmatched. CDR1 is GTSNPN, CDR2 SVGIG, per germline (reference sequence). This CDR3 comprises 14 residues. The CDR3 coding sequence is TGTGCCTGGGGAATACAGGGGGCGCGGGAAAAACTGTTTTTT. This codes for CAWGIQGAREKLFF.

The chain uses TRBV7-2 and TRBJ1-6; the match to TRBD1 covers 9 bases. After removal of 1 base from V and 7 bases from J, the junction contained 2 bases not matched to a gene. The germline CDR1 and CDR2 sequences are SGHTA and FQGNSA. This CDR3 is built from 15 residues. CDR3 in DNA: TGTGCCAGCAGCTTAGGGACAGGGGAGAATTCACCCCTCCACTTT. This encodes CASSLGTGENSPLHF.

The CDR3 protein is CASSNSSYNEQFF. The CDR3 DNA reads as TGTGCCAGTAGCAACAGCTCCTACAATGAGCAGTTCTTC. The chain combines TRBV11-3 with TRBJ2-1; D is uncertain. V was shortened by 9 bases and J by 0 bases, with 9 bases between the two germline ends. Germline V gives CDR1 SGHNT, CDR2 YENEEA. The CDR3 consists of 13 residues.

The chain has TRBV4-3 and TRBJ1-5; 10 bases are shared with TRBD1. The CDR3 totals 15 residues. Germline V gene sequence: CDR1 LGHNA, CDR2 YSLEER. The V segment lost 3 bases and the J segment 6 bases; nucleotides outside the gene matches: 5. The CDR3 loop reads CASSQGTGDTQPQHF. CDR3 bases: TGCGCCAGCAGCCAGGGGACAGGGGATACTCAGCCCCAGCATTTT.

This clone was recorded only once. The chain combines TRBV19 with TRBJ1-1; 7 positions agree with TRBD1. The ends lost 1 base at V and 4 bases at J; junction bases unmatched: 6. Germline V gene sequence: CDR1 LNHDA, CDR2 SQIVND (reference sequence). CDR3 size: 15 residues. The CDR3 region has the DNA TGTGCCAGTAGTATAGGGGCAGGGGGGCTCACTGAAGCTTTCTTT. Amino acids: CASSIGAGGLTEAFF.

Concerning this clone itself: The sample has other DNA sequences that encode this CDR3 too. J is TRBJ1-2 and V is TRBV30; D unclear. Germline V gene lookup returns CDR1 GTSNPN and CDR2 SVGIG (reference sequence). The CDR3 contains 11 residues. Trimming took 0 bases from V and 8 from J, leaving 7 bases between them. The CDR3 is CAWSVPGGYTF. Written as DNA, the CDR3 is TGTGCCTGGAGTGTACCGGGGGGCTACACCTTC. The full variable domain, rest sourced from reference TRBV30 and TRBJ1-2, is SQTIHQWPATLVQPVGSPLSLECTVEGTSNPNLYWYRQAAGRGLQLLFYSVGIGQISSEVPQNLSASRPQDRQFILSSKKLLLSDSGFYLCAWSVPGGYTFGSGTRLTVV.

J is TRBJ1-2 and V is TRBV4-3; 7 bases are a match to TRBD1. Trimming cost V 0 bases and J 1 base; bases outside gene matches: 8. CDR3 size: 17 residues. Germline V CDR1 and CDR2: LGHNA, YSLEER. CDR3 residues: CASSQERGGQVNYGYTF. In DNA form, the CDR3 reads TGCGCCAGCAGCCAAGAGAGAGGAGGACAGGTTAACTATGGCTACACCTTC.

The chain carries TRBV24-1 and TRBJ1-2; no clear D gene. The CDR3 contains 11 residues. CDR1 and CDR2 from the germline V gene are KGHDR and SFDVKD. The V gene lost 9 bases and the J gene lost 4 bases, with 8 bases spanning the gap. CDR3 sequence: CATRGSYGYTF. Here the CDR3 DNA reads TGTGCCACCCGAGGGAGCTATGGCTACACCTTC.

The J gene is TRBJ2-1, the V gene TRBV30; TRBD2 matches at 12 bases. V lost 4 bases and J lost 7; bases outside the gene matches: 11. CDR3 length: 16 amino acids. The V gene's germline CDR1 is GTSNPN and CDR2 SVGIG (reference sequence). This CDR3 is CAWIGLAGSLSNEQFF. CDR3 in DNA: TGTGCCTGGATTGGACTAGCGGGGTCTCTTTCGAATGAGCAGTTCTTC. The variable domain in full, completed from reference TRBV30 and TRBJ2-1, reads SQTIHQWPATLVQPVGSPLSLECTVEGTSNPNLYWYRQAAGRGLQLLFYSVGIGQISSEVPQNLSASRPQDRQFILSSKKLLLSDSGFYLCAWIGLAGSLSNEQFFGPGTRLTVL.

This chain joins TRBV5-5 and TRBJ2-7, with D maybe TRBD1 (6 bases). Germline V CDR1 and CDR2: SGHKS, YYEKEE (reference sequence). With 4 bases removed from V and 0 bases from J, the gap between germline ends came to 17 bases. The CDR3 is made up of 16 amino acids. CDR3 amino acids: CASSPAPTGRSYEQYF. The CDR3 coding sequence is TGTGCCAGCAGCCCCGCCCCGACAGGCCGCTCCTACGAGCAGTACTTC. Looking up the rest from reference TRBV5-5 and TRBJ2-7 gives the full variable domain: DAGVTQSPTHLIKTRGQQVTLRCSPISGHKSVSWYQQVLGQGPQFIFQYYEKEERGRGNFPDRFSARQFPNYSSELNVNALLLGDSALYLCASSPAPTGRSYEQYFGPGTRLTVT.

This sequence joins TRBV19 and TRBJ1-2; TRBD1 matches at 8 bases. Germline loops: CDR1 LNHDA, CDR2 SQIVND (reference sequence). There are 17 residues in the CDR3. V shed 5 bases and J 2 bases; nucleotides not matched to a gene: 13. Here the CDR3 DNA reads TGTGCCAGTAGTCCCAGGGGGCGAGTGTCAATAAACTATGGCTACACCTTC. Protein: CASSPRGRVSINYGYTF. The full variable domain, its missing parts supplied by reference TRBV19 and TRBJ1-2, is DGGITQSPKYLFRKEGQNVTLSCEQNLNHDAMYWYRQDPGQGLRLIYYSQIVNDFQKGDIAEGYSVSREKKESFPLTVTSAQKNPTAFYLCASSPRGRVSINYGYTFGSGTRLTVV.

The chain has TRBV18 and TRBJ2-1, with 7 positions matching TRBD2. The CDR3 sequence is 17 residues long. The trim removed 4 bases at V and 6 bases at J, leaving 15 bases unmatched. Germline CDR1 is KGHSH and CDR2 is LQKENI. The CDR3 is CASSQNPGLRKSNEQFF. CDR3 nucleotides: TGTGCCAGCTCACAGAACCCGGGACTAAGGAAATCCAATGAGCAGTTCTTC.

The chain carries TRBV19 and TRBJ2-5, with TRBD1 as a possible D gene (8 bases). The germline CDR1 and CDR2 sequences are LNHDA and SQIVND (reference sequence). The CDR3 totals 13 residues. V was cut by 9 bases and J by 1 base, with 12 bases left in between. CDR3 DNA sequence: TGTGCCAGCGGGGGGACAGGCCAAGAGACCCAGTACTTC. As protein: CASGGTGQETQYF.